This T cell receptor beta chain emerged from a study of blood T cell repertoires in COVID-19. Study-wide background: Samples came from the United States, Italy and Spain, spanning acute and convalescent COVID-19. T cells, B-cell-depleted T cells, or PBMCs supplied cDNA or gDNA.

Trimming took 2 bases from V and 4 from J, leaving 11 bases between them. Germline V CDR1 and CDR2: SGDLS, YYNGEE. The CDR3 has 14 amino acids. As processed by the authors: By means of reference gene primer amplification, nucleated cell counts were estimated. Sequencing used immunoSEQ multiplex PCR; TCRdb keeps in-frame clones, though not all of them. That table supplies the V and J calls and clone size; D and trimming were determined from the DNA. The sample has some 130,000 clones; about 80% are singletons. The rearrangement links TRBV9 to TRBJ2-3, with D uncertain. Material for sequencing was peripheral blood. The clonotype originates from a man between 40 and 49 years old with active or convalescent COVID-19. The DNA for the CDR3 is TGTGCCAGCAGCGTGATATCCGGTGCAGATACGCAGTATTTT. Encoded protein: CASSVISGADTQYF.